This T cell receptor (beta chain) was sequenced in a study of OX40 agonist ivuxolimab in advanced cancers. A note on the overall study: The costimulatory receptor OX40 (CD134) was targeted by ivuxolimab, a fully human IgG2 agonistic monoclonal antibody. Among the roughly 52 dose-escalation patients, some 19 had hepatocellular carcinoma, approximately 15 melanoma, 9 renal cell carcinoma and 9 head and neck cancer. Peripheral TCRbeta sequencing aimed to test whether ivuxolimab altered TCR sequence diversity and caused clonal T-cell expansion. The dose-escalation cohort was around 83% male with a mean age of roughly 60 years, ranging from roughly 23 to 90. The paper describes the monotherapy dose-escalation part (N = 52 patients) of the phase I trial of ivuxolimab. Intravenous ivuxolimab was administered to patients every 2 weeks at six dose levels: 0.01, 0.1, 0.3, 1.5, 3 and 10 mg/kg. Partial responses occurred in three dose-escalation patients, of whom one had hepatocellular carcinoma and two had cutaneous melanoma. Prior anti-PD-1, anti-PD-L1 or anti-CTLA-4 therapy was permitted, and checkpoint inhibitors had been received by approximately 39% of dose-escalation patients. Results the study describes overall, beyond this receptor: After ivuxolimab, more expanded clones were found on average in CD8+ T cells than in CD4+ T cells. Clonal expansion of both CD4+ and CD8+ blood T cells was observed from baseline to week 6 at doses 0.1 to 3.0 mg/kg. Antigen specificity was not determined for the clonally expanded peripheral T cells. Low levels of normalized T-cell clonal expansion were also seen in some patients who did not respond. Partial responders in the 0.1-3.0 mg/kg groups had among the lowest normalized peripheral clonal expansion, especially among CD8+ T cells.

The trial excluded patients who had a history of autoimmune disease or who were on systemic immunosuppression. Peripheral blood for TCR sequencing was drawn from every dose cohort at baseline, at cycle 4 day 1 and at cycle 7 day 1. Samples were obtained from an open-label, multicenter, first-in-human phase I dose-escalation trial of ivuxolimab. Adults with locally advanced or metastatic head and neck squamous cell, hepatocellular, melanoma or renal cell carcinoma were enrolled in the trial. Before TCR sequencing, CD4+ and CD8+ T cells were separately sorted from peripheral blood. A remark on this clone: It lacks a known antigen. No much larger clone exists at a distance of one base, and base qualities are not known.

CDR1 is given as MNHEY and CDR2 as SMNVEV, both from the germline V gene (reference sequence). V has 2 bases trimmed and J has 0 bases trimmed; junction bases matching no gene number 11. From cysteine to phenylalanine, the CDR3 is 19 amino acids long. Just the 57-base CDR3 DNA is kept, in frame starting at base 1. Genomic DNA was extracted from sorted cells for sequencing of the TCRbeta CDR3 region. The immunoSEQ Assay was used to sequence the TCRbeta CDR3 regions. The table was pulled from immuneACCESS by TCRdb, which kept in-frame rearrangements only. Such tables lose some clones; where checked, under half of the loss comes from unresolved V genes, and the rest has no known cause. The sample data list fewer than 100,000 clones, and around 90% of these were observed just once. The ten largest clonotypes hold around 0.33% of the sample.

Material: CD4+ or CD8+ T cells sorted from blood, obtained in a trial of the OX40 agonist ivuxolimab. This receptor was identified in an adult with an advanced solid tumor such as melanoma, head and neck, liver or kidney cancer. In this chain, TRBV27 is recombined with TRBJ2-1; 9 junctional bases match TRBD2. The DNA is TGTGCCAGCAGTTTACATCCCCGACTAGCGGTGAGCTCCTACAATGAGCAGTTCTTC. This gives the protein CASSLHPRLAVSSYNEQFF.